These T cell receptor beta chains were read from a single sample in a study of blood T cell repertoires in COVID-19. Generated by immunoSEQ multiplex PCR, the TCRdb table keeps only in-frame clones and is missing some. The table has 200,000 to 250,000 clones, 84% seen once. The specimen was peripheral blood. The receptor set was obtained from a woman aged 55-69 years who had recovered from COVID-19. Both conserved end residues are part of each CDR3. Each record gives: D gene, J gene, V gene, clone size, CDR3 protein, CDR3 DNA. D genes are given only for firm matches. Where a row states a size, it is once, few, many or the class of an expanded clone; other rows omit it.

D: .; J: TRBJ1-2; V: TRBV5-6; size: .; CDR3: CASRYQGPYGYTF; DNA: TGTGCCAGCAGATACCAGGGCCCCTATGGCTACACCTTC
D: .; J: TRBJ2-5; V: TRBV3-1/TRBV3-2; size: .; CDR3: CASSQPDSQETQYF; DNA: TGTGCCAGCAGCCAACCGGACAGTCAAGAGACCCAGTACTTC
D: TRBD1; J: TRBJ1-5; V: TRBV7-7; size: once; CDR3: CASSLGQGRFQPQHF; DNA: TGTGCTAGCAGCTTAGGACAGGGAAGGTTCCAGCCCCAGCATTTT
D: TRBD2; J: TRBJ2-5; V: TRBV18; size: .; CDR3: CASSPSPRLAGEETQYF; DNA: TGTGCCAGCTCGCCCTCGCCACGACTAGCGGGGGAAGAGACCCAGTACTTC
D: TRBD1; J: TRBJ1-5; V: TRBV7-8; size: .; CDR3: CASSQTGTLYQPQHF; DNA: TGTGCCAGCAGCCAGACAGGGACTCTGTATCAGCCCCAGCATTTT
D: .; J: TRBJ2-1; V: TRBV7-9; size: few; CDR3: CASSLALASYNEQFF; DNA: TGTGCCAGCAGCTTAGCGCTGGCTTCCTACAATGAGCAGTTCTTC
D: .; J: TRBJ2-1; V: TRBV18; size: .; CDR3: CASSPPLQGNYNEQFF; DNA: TGTGCCAGCTCACCACCGTTGCAGGGGAATTACAATGAGCAGTTCTTC
D: TRBD2; J: TRBJ2-2; V: TRBV5-4; size: .; CDR3: CASGTSGGINTGELFF; DNA: TGTGCCAGCGGGACTAGCGGGGGGATAAACACCGGGGAGCTGTTTTTT
D: .; J: TRBJ2-7; V: TRBV6-6; size: .; CDR3: CASREGNYEQYF; DNA: TGTGCCAGCAGGGAGGGGAACTACGAGCAGTACTTC
D: .; J: TRBJ2-5; V: TRBV30; size: .; CDR3: CAWSEQGGQTQYF; DNA: TGTGCCTGGAGTGAACAGGGGGGGCAGACCCAGTACTTC
D: .; J: TRBJ2-1; V: TRBV21-1; size: .; CDR3: CASSKRDRRDYNEQFF; DNA: TGTGCCAGCAGCAAACGGGACAGGCGGGATTACAATGAGCAGTTCTTC
D: TRBD2; J: TRBJ2-4; V: TRBV5-4; size: .; CDR3: CASSLAGGQNIQYF; DNA: TGTGCCAGCAGCTTAGCGGGGGGCCAAAACATTCAGTACTTC
D: .; J: TRBJ2-7; V: TRBV20-1; size: .; CDR3: CSAGHRGEQYF; DNA: TGCAGTGCTGGTCACCGCGGCGAGCAGTACTTC
D: .; J: TRBJ1-1; V: TRBV19; size: .; CDR3: CASSPTRASPTEAFF; DNA: TGTGCCAGTAGTCCCACCAGGGCCTCCCCCACTGAAGCTTTCTTT
D: TRBD2; J: TRBJ2-7; V: TRBV19; size: few; CDR3: CASSTSGASSYEQYF; DNA: TGTGCCAGTAGTACCAGCGGGGCCTCTTCCTACGAGCAGTACTTC
D: .; J: TRBJ2-7; V: TRBV7-9; size: .; CDR3: CASSSISYEQYF; DNA: TGTGCCAGCAGCTCCATCTCCTACGAGCAGTACTTC
D: .; J: TRBJ1-1; V: TRBV5-6; size: .; CDR3: CASSPRTIMNTEAFF; DNA: TGTGCCAGCAGCCCGAGGACAATCATGAACACTGAAGCTTTCTTT
D: TRBD2; J: TRBJ2-3; V: TRBV7-3; size: .; CDR3: CASSFASGGAADTQYF; DNA: TGTGCCAGCAGCTTTGCTAGCGGGGGGGCCGCAGATACGCAGTATTTT
D: TRBD1; J: TRBJ1-4; V: TRBV4-2; size: many; CDR3: CASSNPDRAYLGLFF; DNA: TGTGCCAGCAGCAACCCGGACAGGGCCTACTTGGGACTGTTTTTT
D: TRBD1; J: TRBJ1-2; V: TRBV14; size: .; CDR3: CASSQDLGDRGLYGYTF; DNA: TGTGCCAGCAGCCAAGATCTAGGGGACAGGGGCCTCTATGGCTACACCTTC
D: TRBD1; J: TRBJ2-7; V: TRBV27; size: once; CDR3: CASKNQGEQYF; DNA: TGTGCCAGCAAGAACCAGGGGGAACAGTACTTC
D: .; J: TRBJ2-1; V: TRBV12-3/TRBV12-4; size: .; CDR3: CASRQGNEQFF; DNA: TGTGCCAGCAGACAGGGTAATGAGCAGTTCTTC
D: .; J: TRBJ2-7; V: TRBV7-2; size: .; CDR3: CASSVRGPFYEQYF; DNA: TGTGCCAGCAGCGTCAGGGGACCCTTCTACGAGCAGTACTTC
D: .; J: TRBJ1-1; V: TRBV11-2; size: .; CDR3: CASSLVGLGSLNTEAFF; DNA: TGTGCCAGCAGCTTAGTTGGGTTGGGCAGTTTGAACACTGAAGCTTTCTTT
D: TRBD2; J: TRBJ2-1; V: TRBV7-8; size: .; CDR3: CASSLGLAGGYNEQFF; DNA: TGTGCCAGCAGCTTAGGACTAGCGGGGGGTTACAATGAGCAGTTCTTC
D: .; J: TRBJ1-6; V: TRBV6-6; size: .; CDR3: CASSLFISASGKPLHF; DNA: TGTGCCAGCAGTCTCTTCATATCGGCGAGCGGGAAACCCCTCCACTTT
D: .; J: TRBJ1-1; V: TRBV7-3; size: .; CDR3: CASSALQGTEAFF; DNA: TGTGCCAGCAGCGCCCTCCAGGGGACTGAAGCTTTCTTT
D: TRBD2; J: TRBJ2-5; V: TRBV5-1; size: .; CDR3: CASSWTSGGLGETQYF; DNA: TGCGCCAGCAGCTGGACTAGCGGGGGGCTAGGAGAGACCCAGTACTTC
D: TRBD2; J: TRBJ2-3; V: TRBV11-3; size: .; CDR3: CASSLSGGNTDTQYF; DNA: TGTGCCAGCAGCTTAAGCGGGGGGAACACAGATACGCAGTATTTT
D: TRBD1; J: TRBJ2-3; V: TRBV30; size: few; CDR3: CAWTAGTGETDTQYF; DNA: TGTGCCTGGACAGCCGGGACAGGGGAAACAGATACGCAGTATTTT
D: .; J: TRBJ1-2; V: TRBV4-2; size: once; CDR3: CASSQGTAGAGGYTF; DNA: TGTGCCAGCAGCCAAGGGACAGCCGGGGCGGGCGGCTACACCTTC
D: .; J: TRBJ2-3; V: TRBV7-9; size: .; CDR3: CASSFPSTDTQYF; DNA: TGTGCCAGCAGCTTCCCTAGCACAGATACGCAGTATTTT
D: TRBD1; J: TRBJ1-3; V: TRBV4-3; size: .; CDR3: CASSRVRTGLSPGNTIYF; DNA: TGCGCCAGCAGCAGAGTCAGGACAGGGTTATCCCCTGGAAACACCATATATTTT
D: TRBD1; J: TRBJ1-1; V: TRBV5-1; size: .; CDR3: CASSWNRGSEAFF; DNA: TGCGCCAGCAGCTGGAACAGGGGGAGCGAAGCTTTCTTT
D: .; J: TRBJ2-6; V: TRBV19; size: .; CDR3: CASSMVSGGRWAGANVLTF; DNA: TGTGCCAGTAGTATGGTGTCGGGGGGCAGGTGGGCCGGGGCCAACGTCCTGACTTTC
D: TRBD2; J: TRBJ2-5; V: TRBV6-1; size: .; CDR3: CASSEWGLAGRKETQYF; DNA: TGTGCCAGCAGTGAATGGGGCCTAGCGGGGAGAAAAGAGACCCAGTACTTC
D: TRBD1; J: TRBJ1-2; V: TRBV19; size: .; CDR3: CASSIPGQGGYGYTF; DNA: TGTGCCAGTAGTATACCCGGACAGGGAGGGTATGGCTACACCTTC
D: TRBD1; J: TRBJ2-5; V: TRBV25-1; size: .; CDR3: CASSELTGRETQYF; DNA: TGTGCCAGCAGTGAATTGACAGGGCGAGAGACCCAGTACTTC
D: .; J: TRBJ2-1; V: TRBV7-3; size: .; CDR3: CASSPQGNEQFF; DNA: TGTGCCAGCAGCCCACAGGGTAATGAGCAGTTCTTC
D: TRBD1; J: TRBJ1-5; V: TRBV6-1; size: .; CDR3: CASSERTGQYSNQPQHF; DNA: TGTGCCAGCAGTGAGAGGACAGGGCAATATAGCAATCAGCCCCAGCATTTT
D: .; J: TRBJ2-7; V: TRBV6-5; size: .; CDR3: CASSYSARYEQYF; DNA: TGTGCCAGCAGTTACTCGGCGCGGTACGAGCAGTACTTC
D: .; J: TRBJ1-1; V: TRBV2; size: .; CDR3: CASRARVRGAFF; DNA: TGTGCCAGCAGGGCCAGGGTGAGAGGAGCTTTCTTT
D: TRBD1; J: TRBJ1-1; V: TRBV6-5; size: few; CDR3: CASRDRGLVTEAFF; DNA: TGTGCCAGCAGGGACAGGGGGCTCGTTACTGAAGCTTTCTTT